The rows below give T cell receptor beta chains drawn from one sample of a study of T cells in Graves' hyperthyroidism and ophthalmopathy. TCRdb reprocessed the multiplex PCR reads with MiXCR, giving one entry per CDR3 protein. Among 550,000 to 600,000 distinct CDR3 sequences listed, approximately 15% were seen once. The sequenced sample was blood. The receptors were gathered from a woman aged 18-35 years with Graves' ophthalmopathy. The CDR3 runs from the conserved cysteine through the conserved F or W. The D gene is left open where the match is weak. Size tells how often a clone was seen (once, few, many) or the class of an expanded clone, and some rows leave it out.

clone size: many; J gene: TRBJ1-2; D gene: .; V gene: TRBV28; CDR3 DNA: TGTGCCAGCAGCCCCACAGTCCCCCCTGGCTACACCTTC; CDR3 protein: CASSPTVPPGYTF
clone size: .; J gene: TRBJ2-7; D gene: .; V gene: TRBV5-5; CDR3 DNA: TGTGCCAGCAGCCCCGGGGATAACTATTCCTACGAGCAGTACTTC; CDR3 protein: CASSPGDNYSYEQYF
clone size: many; J gene: TRBJ1-4; D gene: .; V gene: TRBV6-1; CDR3 DNA: TGTGCCAGCAGTTCCCCGTCAGGGAACAATGAAAAACTGTTTTTT; CDR3 protein: CASSSPSGNNEKLFF
clone size: many; J gene: TRBJ2-7; D gene: .; V gene: TRBV10-2; CDR3 DNA: TGCGCCAGCATGGTAATTCCCCGTAGCGAGCAGTACTTC; CDR3 protein: CASMVIPRSEQYF
clone size: many; J gene: TRBJ2-7; D gene: .; V gene: TRBV11-3; CDR3 DNA: TGTGCCAGCAGCTTAGATCCCAATAACTACGAGCAGTACTTC; CDR3 protein: CASSLDPNNYEQYF
clone size: many; J gene: TRBJ2-3; D gene: .; V gene: TRBV2; CDR3 DNA: TGTGCCAGCAGTGAAGAGGGGACGGATACGCAGTATTTT; CDR3 protein: CASSEEGTDTQYF
clone size: .; J gene: TRBJ2-1; D gene: TRBD2; V gene: TRBV7-3; CDR3 DNA: TGTGCCAGCAGCTCCCAGCGGGAGGGCCTTAGTGAGCAGTTCTTC; CDR3 protein: CASSSQREGLSEQFF
clone size: many; J gene: TRBJ2-2; D gene: .; V gene: TRBV28; CDR3 DNA: TGTGCCAGCAGGTCGGGGGAGGTCACCGGGGAGCTGTTTTTT; CDR3 protein: CASRSGEVTGELFF
clone size: many; J gene: TRBJ1-5; D gene: .; V gene: TRBV6-2/TRBV6-3; CDR3 DNA: TGTGCCAGCAGTTATAATGCGCCAGTGCTGAATCAGCCCCAGCATTTT; CDR3 protein: CASSYNAPVLNQPQHF
clone size: many; J gene: TRBJ2-1; D gene: TRBD2; V gene: TRBV11-1; CDR3 DNA: TGTGCCAGCAGCTTACCAGCGGGAGGTTACAATGAGCAGTTCTTC; CDR3 protein: CASSLPAGGYNEQFF
clone size: many; J gene: TRBJ1-5; D gene: TRBD1; V gene: TRBV7-9; CDR3 DNA: TGTGCCAGCAGCTACGGGCAGGGGGCGAATCAGCCCCAGCATTTT; CDR3 protein: CASSYGQGANQPQHF